This is a list of T cell receptor beta chains from one sample in a study of blood T cell repertoires in COVID-19. Sequencing used immunoSEQ multiplex PCR; TCRdb keeps in-frame clones, though not all of them. This table holds around 99,000 clones, over 60% found once. Sequencing was carried out using peripheral blood. The receptors were sampled from a man between 65 and 85 years old with acute or convalescent COVID-19. Each CDR3 is given with its conserved first and last residue. The D gene is left open where the match is weak. The size of a clone is reported for some rows only, either as once, few or many, or as a class for expanded clones.

j_call clone_size v_call d_call cdr3_nt cdr3_aa
TRBJ1-3 - TRBV12-3/TRBV12-4 TRBD1 TGTGCCAGCAGTTTAGGACAGGGGAACACCATATATTTT CASSLGQGNTIYF
TRBJ1-2 - TRBV15 - TGTGCCACCAGCAGTGCAGGGTCTAACTATGGCTACACCTTC CATSSAGSNYGYTF
TRBJ2-6 - TRBV7-9 - TGTGCCAGCAGCTTAGCCCAGGGTTCCTCTGGGGCCAACGTCCTGACTTTC CASSLAQGSSGANVLTF
TRBJ1-5 - TRBV2 - TGTGCCAGCAATAACAGGGATAGCAATCAGCCCCAGCATTTT CASNNRDSNQPQHF
TRBJ1-5 - TRBV19 - TGTGCCAGTTGTAGGCGGGAAAATCAGCCCCAGCATTTT CASCRRENQPQHF
TRBJ1-5 - TRBV6-6 - TGTGCCAGCACCCCGGGACACCTTAGCAATCAGCCCCAGCATTTT CASTPGHLSNQPQHF
TRBJ1-3 - TRBV6-5 - TGTGCCACTCAGACATTCGTCGGAAACACCATATATTTT CATQTFVGNTIYF
TRBJ2-7 - TRBV11-2 - TGTGCCAGCAGCTTGTTTTCGGGACACCCCTACGAGCAGTACTTC CASSLFSGHPYEQYF
TRBJ2-7 - TRBV7-9 - TGTGCCAGCAGCTCGACAGGCTACGAGCAGTACTTC CASSSTGYEQYF
TRBJ1-1 - TRBV9 TRBD1 TGTGCCAGCAGCGTAGTGGAGGGACAGTTGGGGGGCACTGAAGCTTTCTTT CASSVVEGQLGGTEAFF
TRBJ2-7 - TRBV6-5 TRBD2 TGTGCCAGCAGTTACCCAGCGGGGGGGCACTACGAGCAGTACTTC CASSYPAGGHYEQYF
TRBJ1-1 - TRBV20-1 - TGCAGTGCTAGTTGGGGCGAAGCTTTCTTT CSASWGEAFF
TRBJ1-4 - TRBV12-3/TRBV12-4 - TGTGCCAGCAGTTTGGGGGGGGGTGAAAAACTGTTTTTT CASSLGGGEKLFF
TRBJ1-2 - TRBV3-1/TRBV3-2 - TGTGCCAGCAGCCCCTCCAGTAACTATGGCTACACCTTC CASSPSSNYGYTF
TRBJ1-5 - TRBV3-1/TRBV3-2 - TGTGCCAGCAGCTCGACTGATCAGCCCCAGCATTTT CASSSTDQPQHF
TRBJ1-3 - TRBV3-1/TRBV3-2 TRBD1 TGTGCCAGCAGCCTACGAAAGGACAGGTCTGGAAACACCATATATTTT CASSLRKDRSGNTIYF
TRBJ1-2 few TRBV15 TRBD1 TGTGCCACCAGCGCAGGGACAGGCATGAACTATGGCTACACCTTC CATSAGTGMNYGYTF
TRBJ1-5 - TRBV19 - TGTGCCACCACCCGACAGGCAAATCAGCCCCAGCATTTT CATTRQANQPQHF
TRBJ2-7 - TRBV6-5 TRBD1 TGTGCCAGCAGTTACCCCGCAGGGGGCACCTACGAGCAGTACTTC CASSYPAGGTYEQYF
TRBJ1-6 - TRBV9 TRBD1 TGTGCCAGCAGCGTAGAATGGGACAGGGCGGTTTCACCCCTCCACTTT CASSVEWDRAVSPLHF